The 26 T cell receptor beta chains below were found in one sample sequenced in a study of radiotherapy plus CTLA-4 blockade in lung cancer. The table came from immunoSEQ multiplex PCR; TCRdb's copy has only in-frame clones and leaves some out. The table has 85,000 to 100,000 clones, about 88% seen once. The sample here was peripheral blood, taken from a patient treated with radiotherapy plus ipilimumab. These TCRs come from a human donor with non-small cell lung cancer that progressed on radiotherapy plus ipilimumab.

The chain joins TRBV7-8 to TRBJ2-3; D not certain. The V and J ends lost 1 base and 1 base respectively, with 0 bases between them. CDR3 length equals 12 residues. Germline lookup yields CDR1 SGHVS and CDR2 FQNEAQ. The CDR3, as DNA: TGTGCCAGCAGCTTAGGCACAGATACGCAGTATTTT. This codes for CASSLGTDTQYF.

J is TRBJ1-5 and V is TRBV19; the D is unclear. V shed 2 bases and J shed 8 bases, with 10 bases lying between them. The CDR3 is 13 residues long. Looked up from germline, CDR1 is LNHDA and CDR2 is SQIVND (reference sequence). The CDR3 nucleotides are TGTGCCAGTAGTATAACAACGTCTAAGCCCCAGCATTTT. Translated, it gives CASSITTSKPQHF.

This chain links TRBV7-9 with TRBJ1-2, with D maybe TRBD1 (6 bases). The CDR3 extends over 12 amino acids. The germline V gene has CDR1 SEHNR and CDR2 FQNEAQ (reference sequence). V lost 8 bases and J lost 6, with 13 bases in between. The chain's CDR3 is CASFTGSDGYTF. CDR3 sequence (DNA): TGTGCCAGCTTTACAGGGAGTGATGGCTACACCTTC. Complete variable domain (other parts from reference TRBV7-9 and TRBJ1-2): DTGVSQNPRHKITKRGQNVTFRCDPISEHNRLYWYRQTLGQGPEFLTYFQNEAQLEKSRLLSDRFSAERPKGSFSTLEIQRTEQGDSAMYLCASFTGSDGYTFGSGTRLTVV.

V usage is TRBV10-1 and J usage is TRBJ2-7, with D tentatively TRBD2 (6 bases). The CDR3 loop spans 12 amino acids. Trimming left V 9 bases short and J 6 bases short, with 15 bases between. Germline loops: CDR1 WNHNN, CDR2 SYGVQD (reference sequence). Here the CDR3 DNA reads TGCGCCAGTTTCGGGACTGCGAGCGAGCAGTACTTC. Encoded protein: CASFGTASEQYF.

This clone was seen once. The genes are TRBV7-3 and TRBJ2-7; TRBD2 might be the D (6 bases). V was clipped by 5 bases and J by 7 bases, with 24 bases between them. The CDR3 is 16 amino acids. From germline, CDR1 is SGHTA and CDR2 FQGTGA. The CDR3 loop is CASSPVGGDASREQYF. The CDR3 bases are TGTGCCAGCAGCCCTGTCGGCGGGGACGCCTCTCGGGAGCAGTACTTC.

As concerns this clone: Within the sample, other DNA sequences also encode this same CDR3. The chain has TRBV27 and TRBJ2-7; 9 nucleotides align to TRBD1. The CDR3 spans 15 residues. The ends lost 2 bases at V and 2 bases at J; junction bases unmatched: 4. Germline V gene data show CDR1 as MNHEY and CDR2 as SMNVEV (reference sequence). The CDR3 bases are TGTGCCAGCAGTTTAGCGGGGACAGGGCCCTACGAGCAGTACTTC. It translates to CASSLAGTGPYEQYF.

This chain links TRBV7-2 with TRBJ1-1; possible D gene TRBD1, 5 bases. Trimming took 9 bases from V and 5 from J, leaving 16 bases between them. Looked up from germline, CDR1 is SGHTA and CDR2 is FQGNSA. The CDR3 covers 13 residues. The DNA for the CDR3 is TGTGCCAGTGGGGGAGGGTTGTCGACTGAAGCTTTCTTT. Translating gives CASGGGLSTEAFF.

The rearrangement uses TRBV7-9 and TRBJ2-1; no clear D gene. V was clipped by 2 bases and J by 0 bases, with 11 bases between them. The CDR3 is 16 residues long. Germline values: CDR1 SEHNR, CDR2 FQNEAQ (reference sequence). The DNA of the CDR3 is TGTGCCAGCAGCTTACGTGACTCAGTCTCCTACAATGAGCAGTTCTTC. This translates into CASSLRDSVSYNEQFF.

J is TRBJ2-1 and V is TRBV10-3, with TRBD2 matching 15 bases. Per germline, CDR1 ENHRY and CDR2 SYGVKD. CDR3 length equals 13 residues. J was trimmed by 11 bases and V by 8 bases; bases with no gene match: 4. The CDR3 here is CAIRTSGRDQQFF. The CDR3 region has the DNA TGTGCCATCCGGACTAGCGGGAGGGACCAGCAGTTCTTC.

This clone occurred once. The chain joins TRBV18 to TRBJ2-6, with TRBD2 identical over 9 bases. This CDR3 contains 17 residues. With 0 bases clipped from V and 1 base from J, the junction kept 1 base outside the gene matches. Germline-derived CDR1 and CDR2 are KGHSH and LQKENI. The CDR3 loop reads CASSPPSGGSGANVLTF. The DNA of the CDR3 is TGTGCCAGCTCACCACCCAGCGGGGGGTCTGGGGCCAACGTCCTGACTTTC.

The rearrangement joins TRBV11-3 to TRBJ2-1, with D perhaps TRBD2 (5 bases). This CDR3 has 13 residues. Germline V lookup: CDR1 SGHNT, CDR2 YENEEA. V was trimmed by 5 bases and J by 6 bases, leaving 11 bases between them. The CDR3 protein is CASSPRAGNEQFF. The CDR3 region has the DNA TGTGCCAGCAGCCCAAGGGCGGGCAATGAGCAGTTCTTC.

In regard to this clone: This specimen includes other DNA sequences encoding the same CDR3. The chain has TRBV10-3 and TRBJ1-2; D remains ambiguous. V lost 3 bases and J lost 4, with 9 bases in between. The length of the CDR3 is 13 residues. Germline V CDR1 and CDR2: ENHRY, SYGVKD. The CDR3 DNA reads TGTGCCATCAGTGACCCGGACGGCTATGGCTACACCTTC. It encodes CAISDPDGYGYTF.

J is TRBJ1-4 and V is TRBV6-5, with D hard to call. V lost 6 bases, J lost 8 bases, and 4 bases lay in between. The CDR3 is 10 amino acids. Germline V gives CDR1 MNHEY, CDR2 SVGAGI. The CDR3 region has the DNA TGTGCCAGCAGGGGGGAAAAACTGTTTTTT. Encoded protein: CASRGEKLFF.

This rearrangement joins TRBV19 to TRBJ2-1; TRBD2 matches at 9 bases. The CDR3 loop spans 15 amino acids. V shed 7 bases, J shed 7 bases, and the junction held 11 bases outside the gene matches. The germline V gene encodes CDR1 LNHDA and CDR2 SQIVND (reference sequence). CDR3: CASTEGSGGRNEQFF. In nucleotides, the CDR3 is TGTGCCAGTACCGAGGGTAGCGGGGGCAGGAATGAGCAGTTCTTC.

This chain joins TRBV19 and TRBJ2-5, with D tentatively TRBD1 (6 bases). This CDR3 region has 14 residues. The germline V and J ends were trimmed by 7 bases and 2 bases, with 14 bases remaining between them. Germline V lookup: CDR1 LNHDA, CDR2 SQIVND (reference sequence). Here the CDR3 DNA reads TGTGCCAGTAACAAACAGGGACCGCAAGAGACCCAGTACTTC. Protein sequence: CASNKQGPQETQYF.

This chain connects TRBV5-1 to TRBJ1-1; no definite D call. The CDR3 runs 15 residues. The V and J ends lost 0 bases and 0 bases respectively, with 9 bases between them. Germline V gene data show CDR1 as SGHRS and CDR2 as YFSETQ. CDR3 nucleotides: TGCGCCAGCAGCTTGGGTGGCTTACTGAACACTGAAGCTTTCTTT. Translation: CASSLGGLLNTEAFF.

The gene calls are TRBV18 and TRBJ1-5; no firm D call. V lost 2 bases, J lost 0 bases, and 5 bases lay in between. The V gene's germline CDR1 is KGHSH and CDR2 LQKENI. The CDR3 contains 14 residues. The CDR3 reads CASSPEVSNQPQHF. The DNA for the CDR3 is TGTGCCAGCTCACCAGAAGTTAGCAATCAGCCCCAGCATTTT.

The genes are TRBV30 and TRBJ1-2, with unresolved D. Per germline, CDR1 GTSNPN and CDR2 SVGIG (reference sequence). V dropped 6 bases and J dropped 5 bases, with 7 bases sitting between them. CDR3 length: 10 residues. The CDR3 DNA reads TGTGCCTGCCTGGAATATGGCTACACCTTC. Its protein product is CACLEYGYTF. The full variable domain, completed using reference TRBV30 and TRBJ1-2, is SQTIHQWPATLVQPVGSPLSLECTVEGTSNPNLYWYRQAAGRGLQLLFYSVGIGQISSEVPQNLSASRPQDRQFILSSKKLLLSDSGFYLCACLEYGYTFGSGTRLTVV.

The chain couples TRBV19 to TRBJ2-7; 8 nucleotides line up with TRBD1. With V trimmed by 5 bases and J by 3 bases, 9 bases remained unmatched. The length of the CDR3 is 15 residues. Germline V gene lookup returns CDR1 LNHDA and CDR2 SQIVND (reference sequence). Here the CDR3 DNA reads TGTGCCAGTAGTGCTCAGACAGGGGTTGGCTACGAGCAGTACTTC. Its translation is CASSAQTGVGYEQYF. Filled out from reference TRBV19 and TRBJ2-7, the complete variable domain reads DGGITQSPKYLFRKEGQNVTLSCEQNLNHDAMYWYRQDPGQGLRLIYYSQIVNDFQKGDIAEGYSVSREKKESFPLTVTSAQKNPTAFYLCASSAQTGVGYEQYFGPGTRLTVT.

The V gene is TRBV4-3, the J gene TRBJ1-2, with D perhaps matching TRBD1 (5 bases). V was shortened by 0 bases and J by 7 bases, with 12 bases between the two germline ends. The CDR3 covers 14 residues. Germline CDR1 reads LGHNA; CDR2 reads YSLEER. The CDR3 DNA reads as TGCGCCAGCAGCCAAGACGGCAGGGACTTTGGCTACACCTTC. It specifies CASSQDGRDFGYTF.

The V gene is TRBV19, the J gene TRBJ2-3; tentatively, D is TRBD2 (5 bases). V shed 6 bases and J shed 0 bases, with 13 bases lying between them. This CDR3 has 15 amino acids. Per germline, CDR1 LNHDA and CDR2 SQIVND (reference sequence). CDR3 loop: CASRSGSTSTDTQYF. CDR3 nucleotides: TGTGCCAGTAGGTCGGGATCCACTAGCACAGATACGCAGTATTTT.

The sample holds one count of this clone. The rearrangement uses TRBV7-6 and TRBJ1-1; 8 bases are a match to TRBD1. The CDR3 is 17 residues long. The V and J ends lost 1 base and 4 bases, in that order; junction bases with no gene match: 11. The germline gives CDR1 SGHVS, CDR2 FNYEAQ. The CDR3 sequence: CASSLGLGGQGTTEAFF. The CDR3 bases are TGTGCCAGCAGCTTAGGGCTGGGTGGACAGGGAACCACTGAAGCTTTCTTT.

This clone was detected only a few times. V and J are TRBV10-3 and TRBJ2-7; TRBD1 might be the D (6 bases). V gave up 7 bases and J gave up 7 bases, with 14 bases separating them. The germline V gene has CDR1 ENHRY and CDR2 SYGVKD. This CDR3 region has 12 residues. This CDR3 reads CAIKAGAGEQYF. As DNA, the CDR3 is TGTGCCATCAAAGCAGGGGCCGGGGAGCAGTACTTC.

This clone was seen more than once but under ten times. V gene TRBV7-6 combines with J gene TRBJ1-2, with 9 bases identical to TRBD1. Trimming removed 5 bases from V and 8 bases from J; junction bases left unmatched: 6. From germline, CDR1 is SGHVS and CDR2 FNYEAQ. The CDR3 sequence is 13 residues long. The CDR3: CASSPQGARGYTF. The DNA of the CDR3 is TGTGCCAGCAGCCCACAGGGGGCGCGCGGCTACACCTTC.

The rearrangement uses TRBV28 and TRBJ1-6; D is undetermined. CDR3 size: 16 residues. From germline, CDR1 is MDHEN and CDR2 SYDVKM. Trimming removed 2 bases from V and 9 bases from J, with 17 bases in between. The chain's CDR3 is CASSLRAGPIVSPLHF. CDR3 coding DNA: TGTGCCAGCAGTTTAAGGGCAGGCCCTATAGTTTCACCCCTCCACTTT.

This chain uses TRBV27 with TRBJ2-3; 7 bases are shared with TRBD2. The trim removed 5 bases at V and 6 bases at J, leaving 17 bases unmatched. The CDR3 is 17 residues long. Germline-derived CDR1 and CDR2 are MNHEY and SMNVEV (reference sequence). The CDR3: CASSHRLAYNLRDTQYF. In DNA, the CDR3 is TGTGCCAGCAGTCATCGACTAGCATACAACTTAAGGGATACGCAGTATTTT.